The 27 T cell receptor beta chains reported below all come from one sample, sequenced in a study of blood T cell repertoires in COVID-19. Repertoires were generated with immunoSEQ multiplex PCR, while TCRdb's copy carries only in-frame clones and drops some. Of more than 150,000 clones listed, 75% to 90% are singletons. Sequenced input: PBMCs or T cells enriched from blood (not recorded which). Source of these receptors: a woman aged 60-70 years who had recovered from COVID-19.

The CDR3 spells CASSDGLGEEKLFF. CDR3 DNA sequence: TGTGCCAGCAGCGACGGGCTAGGGGAAGAAAAACTGTTTTTT. The genes are TRBV9 and TRBJ1-4; a possible D gene is TRBD1 (5 bases). The CDR3 spans 14 residues. V dropped 3 bases and J dropped 8 bases, with 14 bases sitting between them. Per the germline V gene, CDR1 is SGDLS and CDR2 is YYNGEE.

The V call is TRBV28, the J call TRBJ1-5; D gene ambiguous. V shed 6 bases and J shed 1 base, with 13 bases lying between them. Germline V gives CDR1 MDHEN, CDR2 SYDVKM. The CDR3 spans 15 residues. This CDR3 is CASRRGLGSNQPQHF. As DNA, the CDR3 is TGTGCCAGCAGGAGAGGGTTGGGGAGCAATCAGCCCCAGCATTTT.

The sample holds one count of this clone. The V call is TRBV7-9, the J call TRBJ1-6; weak D call: TRBD1 (5 bases). Germline CDR1 is SEHNR and CDR2 is FQNEAQ (reference sequence). The germline V and J ends were trimmed by 3 bases and 5 bases, with 11 bases remaining between them. The CDR3 contains 15 residues. The CDR3 here is CASSLEGIHNSPLHF. DNA of the CDR3: TGTGCCAGCAGCTTGGAGGGGATCCATAATTCACCCCTCCACTTT.

The rearrangement links TRBV4-2 to TRBJ2-2; possibly TRBD2 for D (5 bases). Germline CDR1 reads LGHNA; CDR2 reads YNFKEQ. The ends were cut back, 0 bases at V and 2 bases at J, with 7 bases in the middle. This CDR3 region has 15 residues. The CDR3 reads CASSQEGSNTGELFF. Written as DNA, the CDR3 is TGTGCCAGCAGCCAAGAAGGGAGCAACACCGGGGAGCTGTTTTTT.

The chain uses TRBV2 and TRBJ2-5; tentatively, D is TRBD1 (6 bases). The V gene lost 5 bases and the J gene lost 5 bases, with 15 bases spanning the gap. The CDR3 runs 14 residues. CDR1 SNHLY and CDR2 FYNNEI come from the germline V gene. DNA for the CDR3: TGTGCCAGCAGTCAGGGGTTAGCGACGGAGACCCAGTACTTC. It specifies CASSQGLATETQYF.

The chain couples TRBV4-2 to TRBJ2-7, with 10 bases fitting TRBD1. Germline loops: CDR1 LGHNA, CDR2 YNFKEQ. The CDR3 extends over 15 amino acids. V trimming: 3 bases; J trimming: 2 bases; junction bases outside the gene matches: 4. The CDR3 spells CASSHGTGVAYEQYF. The CDR3 region has the DNA TGTGCCAGCAGCCACGGGACAGGGGTGGCCTACGAGCAGTACTTC.

The rearrangement joins TRBV20-1 to TRBJ1-1; 7 bases match TRBD1. The CDR3 length is 15 residues. The germline CDR1 and CDR2 sequences are DFQATT and SNEGSKA (reference sequence). V trimming: 3 bases; J trimming: 1 base; junction bases outside the gene matches: 8. The DNA for the CDR3 is TGCAGTGCTAGTGAAGGGGGCGGATGGAACACTGAAGCTTTCTTT. Translating gives CSASEGGGWNTEAFF.

V and J are TRBV10-3 and TRBJ2-3, with 9 bases matching TRBD2. Germline-derived CDR1 and CDR2 are ENHRY and SYGVKD. This CDR3 region has 16 residues. V lost 2 bases, J lost 3 bases, and 6 bases stayed unmatched. Here the CDR3 reads CAISEQAGGGTDTQYF. CDR3 bases: TGTGCCATCAGTGAGCAAGCGGGAGGAGGAACAGATACGCAGTATTTT.

V usage is TRBV2 and J usage is TRBJ1-1; TRBD1 is a possible D gene (5 bases). The CDR3 covers 12 residues. V was pared by 6 bases and J by 8 bases, with 13 bases between. CDR1 SNHLY and CDR2 FYNNEI come from the germline V gene. As DNA, the CDR3 is TGTGCCAGCAGAAGGCGGGGGAACGAAGCTTTCTTT. Translating gives CASRRRGNEAFF.

This chain links TRBV13 with TRBJ2-7, with 10 bases aligning to TRBD1. Losses at the gene ends were 1 base for V and 5 bases for J; bases not matched to a gene: 8. The CDR3 is made up of 16 amino acids. Germline values: CDR1 PRHDT, CDR2 FYEKMQ (reference sequence). The CDR3 reads CASSLALTGGINEQYF. CDR3 sequence (DNA): TGTGCCAGCAGCTTAGCCTTGACAGGGGGCATTAACGAGCAGTACTTC.

The chain is built from TRBV28 and TRBJ1-2; TRBD1 matches at 7 bases. CDR3 length equals 14 residues. V gave up 6 bases and J gave up 8 bases; unmatched junction bases: 12. CDR1 and CDR2 (germline): MDHEN, SYDVKM. The chain's CDR3 is CASSQTGYSWGYTF. The CDR3 DNA is TGTGCCAGCAGCCAGACAGGGTACTCGTGGGGCTACACCTTC.

The J gene is TRBJ2-7, the V gene TRBV4-1; TRBD2 matches at 13 bases. Germline V gene lookup returns CDR1 MGHRA and CDR2 YSYEKL. CDR3 size: 17 residues. V was clipped by 7 bases and J by 2 bases; unmatched bases: 11. The CDR3 region has the DNA TGCGCCAGCACCCCCCCGACTAGCGGGAGGCTTACCTACGAGCAGTACTTC. Its protein product is CASTPPTSGRLTYEQYF.

V usage is TRBV5-8 and J usage is TRBJ1-4; the D gene is possibly TRBD1 (6 bases). V lost 5 bases and J lost 8, with 16 bases in between. Germline CDR1 and CDR2: SGHTS and YDEGEE. This CDR3 is built from 14 residues. This chain's CDR3 is CASRRTGQPEKLFF. The DNA of the CDR3 is TGTGCCAGCAGGCGGACTGGACAGCCCGAAAAACTGTTTTTT.

This clone was seen just once. This chain connects TRBV5-4 to TRBJ2-3, with a tentative D call TRBD1 (6 bases). The V gene's germline CDR1 is SGHNT and CDR2 YYREEE (reference sequence). CDR3 length equals 15 residues. Trimming took 4 bases from V and 3 from J, leaving 15 bases between them. CDR3 amino acids: CASSPTGQETDTQYF. The CDR3 DNA follows: TGTGCCAGCAGCCCCACAGGGCAGGAAACAGATACGCAGTATTTT.

The chain is built from TRBV12-3 or TRBV12-4 and TRBJ1-1; 7 bases are shared with TRBD1. This CDR3 region has 13 residues. V lost 6 bases and J lost 1; bases outside the gene matches: 2. CDR3 amino acids: CASSRQGNTEAFF. CDR3 in DNA: TGTGCCAGCAGCCGACAGGGGAACACTGAAGCTTTCTTT.

The chain recombines TRBV7-8 with TRBJ2-7; TRBD2 aligns across 14 bases. This CDR3 region has 18 residues. Germline assignment: CDR1 SGHVS and CDR2 FQNEAQ. Trimming at V came to 5 bases and at J to 0 bases, leaving 9 bases not matched to a gene. CDR3 sequence (DNA): TGTGCCAGCAGCCACGGGACTAGCGGGAGTCCCGCCTCCTACGAGCAGTACTTC. Protein sequence: CASSHGTSGSPASYEQYF. The full variable domain, rest sourced from reference TRBV7-8 and TRBJ2-7, is GAGVSQSPRYKVAKRGQDVALRCDPISGHVSLFWYQQALGQGPEFLTYFQNEAQLDKSGLPSDRFFAERPEGSVSTLKIQRTQQEDSAVYLCASSHGTSGSPASYEQYFGPGTRLTVT.

Only one count was recorded for this clone. The chain recombines TRBV19 with TRBJ1-4; the D gene is possibly TRBD1 (6 bases). Germline V gene lookup returns CDR1 LNHDA and CDR2 SQIVND (reference sequence). There are 15 residues in the CDR3. The ends were cut back, 3 bases at V and 3 bases at J, with 11 bases in the middle. CDR3: CASSIRGASNEKLFF. The CDR3 DNA reads TGTGCCAGTAGTATTCGGGGGGCTTCTAATGAAAAACTGTTTTTT.

The gene calls are TRBV7-2 and TRBJ2-1; 7 positions agree with TRBD2. From germline, CDR1 is SGHTA and CDR2 FQGNSA. V shed 0 bases and J 7 bases; nucleotides not matched to a gene: 12. The CDR3 spans 17 residues. As DNA, the CDR3 is TGTGCCAGCAGCTTAGCGGTGGTGGGGCTAGCGGCGAATGAGCAGTTCTTC. Residues: CASSLAVVGLAANEQFF. Drawing the rest from reference TRBV7-2 and TRBJ2-1, the complete variable domain is GAGVSQSPSNKVTEKGKDVELRCDPISGHTALYWYRQSLGQGLEFLIYFQGNSAPDKSGLPSDRFSAERTGGSVSTLTIQRTQQEDSAVYLCASSLAVVGLAANEQFFGPGTRLTVL.

This clone was counted once. The chain recombines TRBV12-2 with TRBJ1-5; TRBD1, the D gene given by the table, was not confirmed from the DNA. TRBV12-2 is termed a pseudogene. The CDR3 is 14 amino acids. The CDR3 DNA sequence: TGTGCAAGTCGCTTAGACAGGGAAAGTCAGCCCCAGCATTTT. It is translated as CASRLDRESQPQHF.

The rearrangement uses TRBV12-3 or TRBV12-4 and TRBJ1-5; D is uncertain. The V and J ends lost 8 bases and 0 bases respectively, with 8 bases between them. CDR3 size: 13 residues. Written as DNA, the CDR3 is TGTGCCAGCCGTCGAGGTAGCAATCAGCCCCAGCATTTT. This translates into CASRRGSNQPQHF.

J is TRBJ1-2 and V is TRBV5-1; D is undetermined. Germline V lookup: CDR1 SGHRS, CDR2 YFSETQ. This CDR3 has 13 residues. V shed 0 bases and J shed 3 bases, with 6 bases lying between them. The CDR3 nucleotides read TGCGCCAGCAGCTTGGTACAGCACTATGGCTACACCTTC. As protein: CASSLVQHYGYTF.

This chain uses TRBV15 with TRBJ1-2, with TRBD1 matching over 7 bases. The junction had 13 bases not matched to a gene; V was cut back by 8 bases and J by 7 bases. The germline CDR1 and CDR2 sequences are LNHNV and YYDKDF (reference sequence). CDR3 length equals 14 residues. This CDR3 reads CATRQGTSGSGYTF. For the CDR3, the DNA is TGTGCCACCCGACAGGGTACTTCGGGTTCTGGCTACACCTTC.

This chain uses TRBV24-1 with TRBJ1-2; unclear D gene. The CDR3 runs 14 residues. Trimming left V 4 bases short and J 0 bases short, with 8 bases between. Germline V gene sequence: CDR1 KGHDR, CDR2 SFDVKD. CDR3 protein: CATSDTLANYGYTF. CDR3 coding DNA: TGTGCCACCAGTGACACCTTAGCTAACTATGGCTACACCTTC.

V is TRBV19 and J is TRBJ2-3; 9 bases agree with TRBD2. J was trimmed by 1 base and V by 1 base; bases with no gene match: 0. This CDR3 comprises 15 residues. The germline V gene has CDR1 LNHDA and CDR2 SQIVND (reference sequence). CDR3 DNA sequence: TGTGCCAGTAGTATAGGACTAGCGGGCACAGATACGCAGTATTTT. Its protein is CASSIGLAGTDTQYF.

This clone was observed a few times. V usage is TRBV5-1 and J usage is TRBJ2-2; D may be TRBD2 (5 bases). The CDR3 contains 18 residues. Trimming left V 0 bases short and J 2 bases short, with 17 bases between. CDR1 is SGHRS, CDR2 YFSETQ, per germline. The CDR3 loop reads CASSLVVGGRRNTGELFF. CDR3 DNA: TGCGCCAGCAGCTTGGTTGTCGGCGGGCGGAGAAACACCGGGGAGCTGTTTTTT.

In this sample, this clone turned up a few times. The rearrangement joins TRBV2 to TRBJ1-2; 9 bases map to TRBD1. The CDR3 is made up of 15 amino acids. Germline V CDR1 and CDR2: SNHLY, FYNNEI. Trimming cost V 7 bases and J 8 bases; bases outside gene matches: 14. The CDR3 spells CASNNLGGDRDGYTF. The CDR3 coding sequence is TGTGCCAGCAATAACTTGGGGGGGGACAGGGACGGCTACACCTTC.

V and J are TRBV2 and TRBJ1-3; 11 bases line up with TRBD1. This CDR3 spans 15 amino acids. With V trimmed by 5 bases and J by 2 bases, 2 bases remained unmatched. Germline values: CDR1 SNHLY, CDR2 FYNNEI. The CDR3 reads CASSKGQGAGNTIYF. CDR3 DNA: TGTGCCAGCAGTAAGGGACAGGGGGCTGGAAACACCATATATTTT.